This T cell receptor beta chain was obtained from a study of cytomegalovirus exposure and HLA in healthy donors. About the study: There were some 380 genotyped donors. Of these, 81% fell in the genetic ancestry cluster associated with self-reported Caucasian donors.

Primers: 60 Vbeta forward and 13 Jbeta reverse. Repertoires were generated with immunoSEQ multiplex PCR, while TCRdb's copy carries only in-frame clones and drops some. This sample has under 200,000 clones, with approximately 65% found just once. Donors showed nominal health when sampled, although they likely had unrecorded immune exposures. As regards this clone: Its antigen is not known. Other DNA sequences in this sample translate to the same CDR3.

Study-wide points: As a later analysis showed, several of the most significant clusters appeared to be linked to common viral pathogens. With DRB1 most and HLA-C fewest, TCR association rates differed between HLA loci in a later analysis.

Sequencing was done on a sample of PBMCs. The receptor was isolated from a man aged 35-49 years in good health and CMV-seronegative.

The CDR3: CSVLWNTEAFF. CDR3 in DNA: TGCAGCGTTCTGTGGAACACTGAAGCTTTCTTT. This rearrangement joins TRBV29-1 to TRBJ1-1; D is uncertain. The V gene's germline CDR1 is SQVTM and CDR2 ANQGSEA. The CDR3 spans 11 residues. V was cut by 5 bases and J by 1 base, with 5 bases left in between.